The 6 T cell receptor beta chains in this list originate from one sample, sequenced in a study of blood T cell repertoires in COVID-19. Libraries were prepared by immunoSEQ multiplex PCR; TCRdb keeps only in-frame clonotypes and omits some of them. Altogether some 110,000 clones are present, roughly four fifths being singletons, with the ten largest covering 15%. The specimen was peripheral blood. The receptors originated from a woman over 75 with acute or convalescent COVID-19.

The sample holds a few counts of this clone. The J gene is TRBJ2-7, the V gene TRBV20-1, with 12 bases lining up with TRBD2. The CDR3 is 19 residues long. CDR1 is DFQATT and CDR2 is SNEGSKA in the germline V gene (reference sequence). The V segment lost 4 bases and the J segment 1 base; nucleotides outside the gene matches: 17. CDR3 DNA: TGCAGTGCTATTGAGTCAGGACTAGCGGGATTCGCAAGGTCCTACGAGCAGTACTTC. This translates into CSAIESGLAGFARSYEQYF.

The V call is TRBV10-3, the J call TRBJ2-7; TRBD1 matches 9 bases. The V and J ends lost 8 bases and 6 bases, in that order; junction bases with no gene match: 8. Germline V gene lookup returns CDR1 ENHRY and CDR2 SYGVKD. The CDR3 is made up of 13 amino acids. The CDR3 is CAIAGQGMGEQYF. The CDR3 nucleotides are TGTGCCATCGCCGGACAGGGGATGGGCGAGCAGTACTTC.

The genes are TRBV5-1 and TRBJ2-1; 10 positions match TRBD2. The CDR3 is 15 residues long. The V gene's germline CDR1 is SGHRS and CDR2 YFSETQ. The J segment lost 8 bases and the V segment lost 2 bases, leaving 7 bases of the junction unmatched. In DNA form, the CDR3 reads TGCGCCAGCAGCTTTTCTAGCGGGAGCCCCTATGAGCAGTTCTTC. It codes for CASSFSSGSPYEQFF.

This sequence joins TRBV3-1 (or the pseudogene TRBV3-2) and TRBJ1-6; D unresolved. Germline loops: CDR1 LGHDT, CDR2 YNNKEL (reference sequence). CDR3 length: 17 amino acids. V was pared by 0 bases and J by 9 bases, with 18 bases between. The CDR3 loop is CASSQERLQSWRSPLHF. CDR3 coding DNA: TGTGCCAGCAGCCAAGAAAGGCTACAGAGTTGGCGTTCACCCCTCCACTTT.

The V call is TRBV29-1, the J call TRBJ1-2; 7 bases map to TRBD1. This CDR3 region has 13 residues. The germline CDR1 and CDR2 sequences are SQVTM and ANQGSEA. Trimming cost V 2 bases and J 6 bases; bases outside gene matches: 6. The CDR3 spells CSVEWAGGHGYTF. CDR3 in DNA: TGCAGCGTTGAATGGGCAGGGGGTCATGGCTACACCTTC.

CDR3 coding DNA: TGTGCCAGCAGCGCGGGGACTAGCGGGAGGGCTAATGAGCAGTTCTTC. It translates to CASSAGTSGRANEQFF. The chain couples TRBV9 to TRBJ2-1; 16 bases agree with TRBD2. CDR3 size: 16 residues. With 3 bases clipped from V and 7 bases from J, the junction kept 4 bases outside the gene matches. CDR1 and CDR2 (germline): SGDLS, YYNGEE.